The rows below give T cell receptor beta chains drawn from one sample of a study of blood T cell repertoires in COVID-19. TCRdb's copy holds only in-frame clones and misses some; the assay was immunoSEQ multiplex PCR. The sample has 130,000 to 150,000 clones, 80% to 90% seen once. Sequencing was carried out using peripheral blood. The origin of the receptors is a human donor with acute or convalescent COVID-19. The donor label of this sample is uncertain. Each CDR3 is given with its conserved first and last residue. Fields, in order: CDR3 DNA, CDR3 protein, clone size, V gene, J gene, D gene. The D gene is left open where the match is weak. A row's size may be missing; if present it is once, few, many or a size class.

CDR3nt: TGTGCCAGCAGCTTACGAGGGGACAGCAACTATGGCTACACCTTC
CDR3aa: CASSLRGDSNYGYTF
abundance: NA
v_gene: TRBV7-3
j_gene: TRBJ1-2
d_gene: TRBD1

CDR3nt: TGCGCCAGCAGCCAAGAATTGCAGGCCGACCACGAAGCTTTCTTT
CDR3aa: CASSQELQADHEAFF
abundance: once
v_gene: TRBV4-3
j_gene: TRBJ1-1
d_gene: NA

CDR3nt: TGCGCCAGCAGCCTTAGGACGGGGGAGCAGTACTTC
CDR3aa: CASSLRTGEQYF
abundance: NA
v_gene: TRBV5-1
j_gene: TRBJ2-7
d_gene: NA

CDR3nt: TGCGCCAGCAGCCAAAGAACTAGCGGGGGCACAGATACGCAGTATTTT
CDR3aa: CASSQRTSGGTDTQYF
abundance: NA
v_gene: TRBV4-3
j_gene: TRBJ2-3
d_gene: TRBD2

CDR3nt: TGTGCCAGCAGTTACTTATTTGGGGGAGGCTATGGCTACACCTTC
CDR3aa: CASSYLFGGGYGYTF
abundance: NA
v_gene: TRBV6-5
j_gene: TRBJ1-2
d_gene: NA

CDR3nt: TGTGCCAGCAGTGACCAAGGGAGTAATTCACCCCTCCACTTT
CDR3aa: CASSDQGSNSPLHF
abundance: NA
v_gene: TRBV6-4
j_gene: TRBJ1-6
d_gene: NA

CDR3nt: TGTGCCAGCAGTGAAGGCTACAGTAGCTCCTATAATTCACCCCTCCACTTT
CDR3aa: CASSEGYSSSYNSPLHF
abundance: NA
v_gene: TRBV6-1
j_gene: TRBJ1-6
d_gene: NA

CDR3nt: TGTGCCAGTAGTATACGCAGGGGCCCCTACGAGCAGTACTTC
CDR3aa: CASSIRRGPYEQYF
abundance: NA
v_gene: TRBV19
j_gene: TRBJ2-7
d_gene: NA

CDR3nt: TGTGCCAGCAGCTTACGGGGACAGGGGACAGATACGCAGTATTTT
CDR3aa: CASSLRGQGTDTQYF
abundance: NA
v_gene: TRBV11-2
j_gene: TRBJ2-3
d_gene: TRBD1

CDR3nt: TGTGCCAGCAGACATACCGGGACAGGGGGCAATGAGCAGTTCTTC
CDR3aa: CASRHTGTGGNEQFF
abundance: NA
v_gene: TRBV11-2
j_gene: TRBJ2-1
d_gene: TRBD1

CDR3nt: TGTGCCTGGAGTGTACTCGAGGGACAGGTTGAACTGTTTTTT
CDR3aa: CAWSVLEGQVELFF
abundance: NA
v_gene: TRBV30
j_gene: TRBJ1-4
d_gene: TRBD1

CDR3nt: TGTGCCAGCAGAAGAGAGCGGGGGGCCACCGGGGAGCTGTTTTTT
CDR3aa: CASRRERGATGELFF
abundance: NA
v_gene: TRBV6-5
j_gene: TRBJ2-2
d_gene: TRBD2

CDR3nt: TGTGCCAGCAGTTTGACTGCAGATACGCAGTATTTT
CDR3aa: CASSLTADTQYF
abundance: NA
v_gene: TRBV28
j_gene: TRBJ2-3
d_gene: NA

CDR3nt: TGCGCCAGCAGCCAAGGAGGACAGGGTAATGAAAAACTGTTTTTT
CDR3aa: CASSQGGQGNEKLFF
abundance: NA
v_gene: TRBV4-3
j_gene: TRBJ1-4
d_gene: TRBD1

CDR3nt: TGTGCCAGCAGCCACCTCGGGGGTAATGAGCAGTTCTTC
CDR3aa: CASSHLGGNEQFF
abundance: once
v_gene: TRBV4-2
j_gene: TRBJ2-1
d_gene: NA

CDR3nt: TGTGCCAGCAGCTTAAGGCTAGCAGGCTACGAGCAGTACTTC
CDR3aa: CASSLRLAGYEQYF
abundance: NA
v_gene: TRBV7-2
j_gene: TRBJ2-7
d_gene: NA

CDR3nt: TGTGCCAGTAGTAGAGGACAGGGGTATCAGCCCCAGCATTTT
CDR3aa: CASSRGQGYQPQHF
abundance: NA
v_gene: TRBV19
j_gene: TRBJ1-5
d_gene: TRBD1

CDR3nt: TGTGCCAGCTCACCGAGTTCGGCGGGAGCTACTGGGACCGGGGAGCTGTTTTTT
CDR3aa: CASSPSSAGATGTGELFF
abundance: NA
v_gene: TRBV18
j_gene: TRBJ2-2
d_gene: TRBD2

CDR3nt: TGTGCCAGCAGTTTCCAGGGGTTCAATCAGCCCCAGCATTTT
CDR3aa: CASSFQGFNQPQHF
abundance: NA
v_gene: TRBV27
j_gene: TRBJ1-5
d_gene: NA

CDR3nt: TGTGCCAGCAGCTTAGAATCAGGGGCCACTGAAGCTTTCTTT
CDR3aa: CASSLESGATEAFF
abundance: NA
v_gene: TRBV7-9
j_gene: TRBJ1-1
d_gene: NA

CDR3nt: TGTGCCAGCAGGCTACAGGGAAGTGGCTATGGCTACACCTTC
CDR3aa: CASRLQGSGYGYTF
abundance: NA
v_gene: TRBV27
j_gene: TRBJ1-2
d_gene: NA

CDR3nt: TGTGCCAGCAGTAGCCCCGGTGCTTCGAACACTGAAGCTTTCTTT
CDR3aa: CASSSPGASNTEAFF
abundance: many
v_gene: TRBV28
j_gene: TRBJ1-1
d_gene: NA